Presented here are 23 T cell receptor beta chains from one specimen sequenced in a study of post-analysis software for immune sequencing data. General observations from the study: Five or six TRBV segments, TRBV5-6, TRBV5-1 and TRBV20-1 among them, were found more frequent in patients than controls.

The antigens for these receptors are not known. Unique molecular identifiers were carried by the TCR beta cDNA libraries. Using its own MiXCR run on the PCR reads, TCRdb lists one record per CDR3 protein. The profile shows hundreds of thousands of distinct CDR3 sequences, around 64% of them singletons. Material: blood. These receptor sequences come from a girl aged 2 to 9 with multiple sclerosis.

V and J are TRBV20-1 and TRBJ2-5, with a weak D call TRBD2 (5 bases). CDR1 and CDR2 (germline): DFQATT, SNEGSKA (reference sequence). The CDR3 is 11 residues long. Trimming shortened V by 0 bases and J by 11 bases, and 10 bases separated the two germline ends. The CDR3 nucleotides are TGCAGTGCTAGAGAATTCGGGGAGCAGTACTTC. Translation gives CSAREFGEQYF.

This clonotype has more than one count but fewer than ten. The gene calls are TRBV29-1 and TRBJ2-7; a weak D match, TRBD2 (5 bases). The V end was cut by 6 bases, the J end by 0 bases, with 12 bases between. The CDR3 loop spans 13 amino acids. CDR1 and CDR2 (germline): SQVTM, ANQGSEA. DNA of the CDR3: TGCAGCGTATTTACGGAGGTCTCCTACGAGCAGTACTTC. Amino acids: CSVFTEVSYEQYF.

The genes are TRBV10-3 and TRBJ2-5; D is uncertain. Trimming removed 0 bases at V and 1 base at J, with 6 bases between. The length of the CDR3 is 14 residues. Germline V CDR1 and CDR2: ENHRY, SYGVKD. CDR3 loop: CAISESAVQETQYF. The CDR3 coding sequence is TGTGCCATCAGTGAGTCGGCAGTCCAAGAGACCCAGTACTTC.

This rearrangement joins TRBV29-1 to TRBJ2-2; D unresolved. The V gene lost 5 bases and the J gene lost 5 bases, with 15 bases spanning the gap. The CDR3 contains 14 residues. Looked up from germline, CDR1 is SQVTM and CDR2 is ANQGSEA. The CDR3 DNA reads as TGCAGCGTTTCAACGACGTCGTATACCGGGGAGCTGTTTTTT. Amino acids: CSVSTTSYTGELFF.

CDR3 residues: CASSLVAGANEKLFF. The CDR3 region has the DNA TGTGCCAGCAGCTTAGTTGCGGGAGCTAATGAAAAACTGTTTTTT. The chain recombines TRBV7-2 with TRBJ1-4; D call uncertain. Trimming stripped 1 base from V and 3 bases from J, with 9 bases between. The V gene's germline CDR1 is SGHTA and CDR2 FQGNSA. The CDR3 is made up of 15 amino acids. Complete variable domain (other parts from reference TRBV7-2 and TRBJ1-4): GAGVSQSPSNKVTEKGKDVELRCDPISGHTALYWYRQSLGQGLEFLIYFQGNSAPDKSGLPSDRFSAERTGGSVSTLTIQRTQQEDSAVYLCASSLVAGANEKLFFGSGTQLSVL.

This clonotype turned up a few times. The rearrangement joins TRBV11-2 to TRBJ1-1; 7 bases are a match to TRBD1. Losses at the gene ends were 4 bases for V and 5 bases for J; bases not matched to a gene: 22. CDR1 and CDR2 (germline): SGHAT, FQNNGV. The CDR3 extends over 19 amino acids. CDR3 in DNA: TGTGCCAGCAGCTCTAATCTCCGGGACAGATTGCCCCTGATGACTGAAGCTTTCTTT. This gives the protein CASSSNLRDRLPLMTEAFF.

V is TRBV12-3 or TRBV12-4 and J is TRBJ2-6; TRBD1 matches 10 bases. With V trimmed by 5 bases and J by 2 bases, 6 bases remained unmatched. CDR3 length: 17 amino acids. DNA of the CDR3: TGTGCCAGCAGTCAGGGGACAGGGGTGACTGGGGCCAACGTCCTGACTTTC. The encoded protein is CASSQGTGVTGANVLTF.

This clonotype has just a few counts. The J gene is TRBJ2-7, the V gene TRBV20-1; either TRBD1 or TRBD2 may supply D (5 bases each). The ends were cut back, 5 bases at V and 2 bases at J, with 13 bases in the middle. The CDR3 contains 13 residues. Germline V gene lookup returns CDR1 DFQATT and CDR2 SNEGSKA (reference sequence). The CDR3 DNA follows: TGCAGTGCTGCCCTGGGGGTAACCTACGAGCAGTACTTC. It is translated as CSAALGVTYEQYF.

The V and J genes are TRBV7-3 and TRBJ2-1; 8 nucleotides align to TRBD2. The CDR3 loop spans 14 amino acids. With V trimmed by 5 bases and J by 9 bases, 9 bases remained unmatched. Germline CDR1 reads SGHTA; CDR2 reads FQGTGA. The CDR3 spells CASSVSAGGIEQFF. The CDR3, as DNA: TGTGCCAGCAGCGTTAGCGCGGGAGGCATTGAGCAGTTCTTC.

The chain employs TRBV7-2 and TRBJ2-7, with 9 positions matching TRBD2. The germline V gene encodes CDR1 SGHTA and CDR2 FQGNSA. The CDR3 has 16 residues. The V gene end was trimmed by 2 bases and the J gene end by 3 bases; junction bases not matched to a gene: 8. CDR3 DNA: TGTGCCAGCAGCTTAAGCGGCGGGAGGGTTTACTACGAGCAGTACTTC. This gives the protein CASSLSGGRVYYEQYF.

CDR3 in amino acids: CASSYIGSRGDDEQFF. The CDR3 DNA follows: TGTGCCAGCAGTTATATAGGATCTAGAGGGGACGATGAGCAGTTCTTC. The chain combines TRBV6-6 with TRBJ2-1; TRBD1 or TRBD2 may be the D gene (5 bases each). The CDR3 consists of 16 residues. Trimming pared 3 bases from V and 8 bases from J, leaving 20 bases between. CDR1 and CDR2 (germline): MNHNY, SVGAGI (reference sequence).

The V and J genes are TRBV20-1 and TRBJ2-1; 12 bases map to TRBD2. V dropped 3 bases and J dropped 5; count of bases not matched to a gene: 5. CDR3 size: 15 residues. Germline V lookup: CDR1 DFQATT, CDR2 SNEGSKA (reference sequence). CDR3 region: CSARATSGRHNEQFF. The CDR3 DNA is TGCAGTGCTAGGGCTACTAGCGGGAGGCACAATGAGCAGTTCTTC.

In DNA form, the CDR3 reads TGCAGCACGCGGACAGGGGTAGGAGGCACTGAAGCTTTCTTT. This translates into CSTRTGVGGTEAFF. The chain combines TRBV29-1 with TRBJ1-1; 9 bases align to TRBD1. Germline V CDR1 and CDR2: SQVTM, ANQGSEA. The CDR3 consists of 14 residues. The V gene end was trimmed by 8 bases and the J gene end by 4 bases; junction bases not matched to a gene: 11. Using reference TRBV29-1 and TRBJ1-1 for the parts outside the CDR3, the full variable domain is SAVISQKPSRDICQRGTSLTIQCQVDSQVTMMFWYRQQPGQSLTLIATANQGSEATYESGFVIDKFPISRPNLTFSTLTVSNMSPEDSSIYLCSTRTGVGGTEAFFGQGTRLTVV.

This sequence joins TRBV4-3 and TRBJ2-5, with 10 nucleotides matching TRBD1. After removal of 4 bases from V and 2 bases from J, the junction contained 4 bases not matched to a gene. Germline CDR1 is LGHNA and CDR2 is YSLEER. The CDR3 loop spans 15 amino acids. The CDR3 protein is CASSPRQGAQETQYF. CDR3 coding DNA: TGCGCCAGCAGCCCCCGACAGGGGGCACAAGAGACCCAGTACTTC.

This clonotype showed up just once. The CDR3 here is CAISGTGNQPQHF. CDR3 nucleotide sequence: TGTGCCATCAGTGGGACAGGAAATCAGCCCCAGCATTTT. This chain uses TRBV10-3 with TRBJ1-5; the match to TRBD1 covers 7 bases. The CDR3 loop spans 13 amino acids. Germline CDR1 reads ENHRY; CDR2 reads SYGVKD. Trimming took 4 bases from V and 4 from J; bases not matched to a gene: 1.

The rearrangement joins TRBV25-1 to TRBJ2-5; 10 nucleotides align to TRBD2. Germline V lookup: CDR1 MGHDK, CDR2 SYGVNS. With V trimmed by 7 bases and J by 1 base, 12 bases remained unmatched. CDR3 size: 17 residues. The CDR3 DNA sequence: TGTGCCAGCATCGCCTTAACTAGGACTAGCGGCCAAGAGACCCAGTACTTC. Its protein product is CASIALTRTSGQETQYF. Full variable domain (missing parts from reference TRBV25-1 and TRBJ2-5): EADIYQTPRYLVIGTGKKITLECSQTMGHDKMYWYQQDPGMELHLIHYSYGVNSTEKGDLSSESTVSRIRTEHFPLTLESARPSHTSQYLCASIALTRTSGQETQYFGPGTRLLVL.

The chain carries TRBV5-1 and TRBJ2-3; 9 bases are a match to TRBD2. The germline V gene has CDR1 SGHRS and CDR2 YFSETQ. This CDR3 is 13 amino acids long. With V trimmed by 5 bases and J by 6 bases, 4 bases remained unmatched. The CDR3 region has the DNA TGCGCCAGCAGTAAGCGGGAGGTGGATACGCAGTATTTT. Its translation is CASSKREVDTQYF.

This clonotype was seen a few times. The gene calls are TRBV29-1 and TRBJ2-4; D might be TRBD1 (5 bases). CDR1 and CDR2 from the germline V gene are SQVTM and ANQGSEA. Trimming pared 6 bases from V and 0 bases from J, leaving 15 bases between. The CDR3 consists of 15 residues. CDR3 residues: CSVRTQTVAKNIQYF. The CDR3 region has the DNA TGCAGCGTCCGGACACAAACAGTAGCCAAAAACATTCAGTACTTC.

The chain joins TRBV4-1 to TRBJ2-1, with TRBD2 identical over 8 bases. This CDR3 is built from 15 residues. Germline V CDR1 and CDR2: MGHRA, YSYEKL. Trimming removed 5 bases from V and 2 bases from J; junction bases left unmatched: 5. DNA for the CDR3: TGCGCCAGCAGCTCTACTAGCGGTACCTACAATGAGCAGTTCTTC. It encodes CASSSTSGTYNEQFF.

This clonotype appeared a single time. The J gene is TRBJ1-2, the V gene TRBV7-2; D perhaps matches TRBD1 (5 bases). Germline CDR1 SGHTA, CDR2 FQGNSA. The CDR3 totals 14 residues. Trimming took 4 bases from V and 5 from J, leaving 14 bases between them. CDR3 amino acids: CASSSERGVYGYTF. CDR3 sequence (DNA): TGTGCCAGCAGCTCGGAGAGGGGAGTATATGGCTACACCTTC.

This clonotype came up a few times. The V call is TRBV5-1, the J call TRBJ2-1; D might be TRBD2 (6 bases). Germline V gene sequence: CDR1 SGHRS, CDR2 YFSETQ. This CDR3 comprises 16 residues. The ends were cut back, 0 bases at V and 4 bases at J, with 14 bases in the middle. CDR3 DNA sequence: TGCGCCAGCAGCTTGGTAGCAGCGGGCGGGTACAATGAGCAGTTCTTC. Its protein product is CASSLVAAGGYNEQFF.

V is TRBV12-3 or TRBV12-4 and J is TRBJ2-5; D is undetermined. The end of the DNA aligns better with TRBJ2-7, so the J call may be wrong. This CDR3 is built from 15 residues. The CDR3 sequence is CASSLGPSAGNEQYF. DNA for the CDR3: TGTGCCAGCAGTTTAGGGCCCTCCGCAGGAAACGAGCAGTACTTC.

The chain is built from TRBV5-4 and TRBJ2-1; the match to TRBD2 covers 11 bases. This CDR3 is built from 16 residues. The germline gives CDR1 SGHNT, CDR2 YYREEE (reference sequence). V gave up 6 bases and J gave up 6 bases; unmatched junction bases: 11. The CDR3 sequence: CASIPPGTSGFNEQFF. Written as DNA, the CDR3 is TGTGCCAGCATCCCTCCCGGGACTAGCGGCTTCAATGAGCAGTTCTTC.